This T cell receptor (beta chain) was identified in a study of blood T cell repertoires in COVID-19. Overall study: Acute and convalescent COVID-19 specimens originated in the United States, Italy and Spain. T cells, B-cell-depleted T cells, or PBMCs supplied cDNA or gDNA.

In the original processing: Reference gene primer amplification yielded estimated nucleated cell counts. The repertoire was sequenced with immunoSEQ multiplex PCR; TCRdb's copy has only in-frame clones and lacks some. Clone size and V and J calls were adopted from that table, with D and trimming inferred from the DNA. The top ten hold about 63% of the sample, which has tens of thousands of clones, about 87% seen once. Trimming left V 7 bases short and J 2 bases short, with 15 bases between. CDR3 length: 15 amino acids. Germline loops: CDR1 LNHDA, CDR2 SQIVND (reference sequence). The TCR was taken from a man aged 65 to 85 with acute or convalescent COVID-19. The specimen was peripheral blood. V usage is TRBV19 and J usage is TRBJ1-3; possibly TRBD1 for D (6 bases). Here the CDR3 reads CASKMGGLAGNTIYF. The CDR3 DNA is TGTGCCAGTAAAATGGGGGGGCTCGCTGGAAACACCATATATTTT.